Described below is a single TCR beta chain sequence and its context. Its antigen target is currently unknown. No per-base quality is available; no much larger clone lies one base away. This entry belongs to a study of cytomegalovirus exposure and HLA in healthy donors (dated by TCRdb to about 2017). As for the study more broadly: In an earlier analysis of several hundred of the donors, less than 350 Gb of sequence data and 100 million or so unique TCR beta sequences from approximately 180 million T cells were reported. About 280 gigabases of sequencing data and roughly 80 million unique TCR sequences made up an early release that covered approximately 620 HLA-typed donors. The genetic ancestry cluster associated with self-reported Caucasian donors included 65% to 90% of the approximately 400 genotyped donors. The study aimed to test whether cataloging public T cell receptors could reveal signatures of past pathogen exposure. Using immunosequencing, the study profiled T cell repertoires from approximately 700 subjects and related those repertoires to cytomegalovirus serostatus. In addition to the first cohort of approximately 670 subjects, a separate validation cohort of 120 different subjects was used. High-throughput TCR immunosequencing, statistical association of individual TCRs with disease status, and machine learning were combined to predict cytomegalovirus infection status. To study patterns of TCR occurrence, a later analysis re-analyzed previously published TCR beta repertoires from several hundred donors and added high-resolution HLA genotyping. In the later analysis, no new phenotypic data were used to find candidate immune exposures; instead, reliance was placed on TCR beta sequences and their occurrence across donors. In an earlier analysis of over 550 of the donors, high-throughput TCR beta sequencing was used to judge whether each TCR beta V gene segment behaved as functional or pseudogenic. Alongside the repertoire data, information on donor age, sex, ethnicity and CMV serostatus was compiled. In a later genetic analysis, genome-wide SNP genotypes for about 60% of the 666 donors were used, and that subset was treated as a discovery cohort. All discovery cohort repertoires had been generated on a single sequencing platform. Class I and class II HLA loci were covered by the typing at four-digit resolution. The number of donors typed differed by locus, with roughly 629-640 for A, B, C, DRB1 and DQB1, around 500 for DQA1, over 600 for DPA1, and under 490 for DPB1. Five DR-DQ haplotypes were treated as single units for association and clustering because of strong linkage in the cohort. On average, around 230,000 unique TCR beta nucleotide sequences were sequenced per donor among a few hundred genotyped donors of the cohort, with roughly 18% of those sequences being non-productive.

In total, roughly 710 healthy bone marrow donors made up the cohort. At the time of sampling, all cohort members were nominally healthy, though unrecorded immune exposures were likely present. The donor tested CMV seronegative, placing the donor among the 350 or so seronegative members of the cohort. Each donor provided a peripheral blood sample, and peripheral blood mononuclear cells were used for TCR beta sequencing. The Qiagen DNeasy Blood Extraction Kit was used to extract genomic DNA from the blood cell samples. Receptors were amplified or captured by the immunoSEQ multiplex PCR assay. A mixture of 60 forward primers for TCR Vbeta segments and 13 reverse primers for TCR Jbeta segments was used in the multiplex PCR. The CDR3 region of rearranged TCR beta genes was amplified from genomic DNA with a multiplex PCR assay. Amplified TCR beta libraries were sequenced as 87-base-pair reads on the Illumina HiSeq System. Per the original workflow: A later analysis counted some 80 million unique TCR beta chains across the 650 to 800 repertoires, and some 11 million of these chains were shared by at least two donors. Raw reads were error-corrected and collapsed into unique sequences with a nearest-neighbor algorithm that merged closely related sequences to remove PCR and sequencing errors. CDR3 sequences were aligned to IMGT reference sequences to assign V, D and J gene segments. For a sequence to be retained, at least a six-nucleotide match to both a V gene segment and a J gene segment was required. Rearrangements were classified as productive when the CDR3 lacked stop codons and remained in frame with V and J, and all other rearrangements were classified as non-productive. CDR3 was defined according to IMGT convention as the region running from the second conserved V-encoded cysteine to the conserved J-encoded phenylalanine. Sequences without an unambiguous match to a single V gene segment were excluded from the earlier analysis of about 600 of the donors. An earlier analysis of over 450 of the donors classified V segments as functional when productive rearrangements were above 56.7% and as segregating when the standard deviation between donors was above 5%. A statistical classification framework was built for diagnosing cytomegalovirus status from the catalog of TCR beta chain sequences. V and J gene assignment, in a later analysis, came from comparing TCR nucleotide sequences with IMGT/GENE-DB human TR gene sequences. The TCRdist pipeline was used in a later analysis to assign CDR3 sequences and most-parsimonious VDJ recombination scenarios. In a later analysis, every TCR beta chain was defined by the combination of its CDR3 amino acid sequence and its V-gene family, and reads without a unique V-gene family were dropped. As a way to deal with suspected cross-contamination and a sequencing artifact, a later analysis dropped 450 to 600 nucleotide sequences that were highly shared and had low generation probability. In a later analysis, a clonal expansion index was calculated for each public chain from normalized within-repertoire ranks of inferred template counts. A later analysis computed generation probabilities with a VDJ recombination model fitted to out-of-frame rearrangements, and checked the results against IGoR. In a later analysis, TCR-TCR, TCR-HLA and TCR-CMV co-occurrence was scored with hypergeometric tests, and a repertoire-size bias correction was applied to TCR pairs. In a later analysis, false discovery rates were estimated by permuting HLA or CMV assignments 20 times. In a later analysis, co-occurring TCRs were grouped using DBSCAN, and TCRdist sequence similarity was added for clustering within HLA-allele-positive subsets. Repertoires with fewer than 30,000 or more than 120,000 public chains, plus five repertoires with anomalous nucleotide sharing, were excluded from co-occurrence clustering. Imported from immuneACCESS, the table was reduced by TCRdb to in-frame sequences with V and J called. These copies leave out some clones; in studies compared against another copy, an unresolved V gene accounts for under half, and the cause of the remainder is not known. That table is the source of V, J and clone size, and D and trimming were worked out from the DNA. Counted in this sample were roughly 180,000 clones; 82% of them appeared once. The ten largest make up approximately 1.4% of the sample.

What the work shows at the level of the full study, not this receptor alone: Most TCR sequences were seen in very few donors, while some public TCRs were found in many individuals. The authors suggested that the approach could potentially be extended to other disease states and immunological phenotypes. A total of roughly 160 TCR beta chains were listed by the study as associated with cytomegalovirus. Three of the identified cytomegalovirus-associated TCR beta chains were confirmed in vitro to be specific for cytomegalovirus antigens. In this cohort, only TCR beta chains were sequenced, and detectable features were limited by the absence of alpha or paired-chain data. In a later analysis, the rate of TCR association differed among HLA loci, with DRB1 alleles having the most associated TCRs and HLA-C alleles having the fewest. When HLA alleles, especially DR and DQ, strongly co-occurred, attributing TCR associations to individual alleles was difficult. A cluster of highly shared sequence variants was judged likely to be a technical artifact of the sequencing pipeline. Roughly uniform sequencing depth across donors was assumed in presence/absence analyses, although this assumption may not hold. Because counts were too low, about 18 rarely observed V segments, including chromosome 9 orphons, were excluded from the earlier analysis of several hundred of the donors. At a false discovery rate of 0.05, a later analysis linked about 16,000 TCR beta sequences to specific HLA alleles. A later analysis found that most CMV-associated TCR beta chains appeared HLA-restricted, with HLA associations seemingly driven largely by CMV exposure. In an earlier analysis of about 550 of the donors, most TCR beta V segments were observed in productive rearrangements about 90% or about 30% of the time, broadly matching IMGT annotations. Linkage disequilibrium might explain the correlated functional status among segregating V segments, but an unknown experimental factor could not be excluded. Some IMGT-functional V segments, including TRBV6-2 and TRBV6-3, could not be told apart with the 87-base-pair reads, so those segments were excluded. A further reported finding was that TCR beta sequences accurately predicted the HLA-A and HLA-B alleles for most subjects in the first cohort. CMV serostatus was the only immune exposure information available for the cohort. The classifier was reported to diagnose cytomegalovirus status with high specificity and sensitivity in both the original cohort and the validation cohort. Because HLA typing was unavailable for some donors at each locus, only the typed subset was used in association tests. In a later analysis, several top co-occurrence clusters were reported to appear linked to parvovirus B19, influenza, CMV and Epstein-Barr virus. A later analysis found that HLA-associated TCR beta chains were more clonally expanded and had lower generation probabilities than equally common non-associated chains. Compared with the approximately 670-donor mean, donors in an Asian-associated ancestry cluster had fewer N-insertions in productive TCRs, according to a later genetic analysis. V-gene and J-gene trimming of TCR beta chains was associated with a missense DCLRE1C variant in a later genetic analysis, and the association was replicated in an independent cohort.

CDR1 and CDR2 are read off the germline V gene as MDHEN and SYDVKM. A distance of 15 bases separates the germline ends of V and J, which lose 6 bases and 4 bases respectively. Including the terminal cysteine and phenylalanine, the CDR3 comprises 14 residues. Only CDR3 DNA is held: 42 bases, read in frame from base 1. The TCR originated in a man between 40 and 49 years old in good health and CMV-seronegative. Sequenced input: PBMCs. The chain joins TRBV28 to TRBJ1-2, with TRBD1 tentatively as D gene (5 bases match). CDR3 loop: CASRSPQGGYGYTF. The nucleotide sequence is TGTGCCAGCAGGAGCCCTCAGGGTGGCTATGGCTACACCTTC.